This T cell receptor (beta chain) is drawn from a study of T cells in localized non-small cell lung cancer. Measured with immunoSEQ multiplex PCR; TCRdb has only the in-frame clones, and not every one. The sample lists some 85,000 clones; around 80% were seen once. The germline V gene has CDR1 ENHRY and CDR2 SYGVKD. The CDR3 runs to 14 residues. Trimming removed 6 bases at V and 0 bases at J, with 12 bases between. Sequencing was performed on PBMCs, taken before any cancer treatment. This sequence joins TRBV10-3 and TRBJ2-7, with D tentatively TRBD1 or TRBD2 (5 bases each). The receptor comes from a man aged 40 to 69 with stage II squamous cell lung carcinoma. CDR3 in amino acids: CAIRRRDDSYEQYF. The DNA for the CDR3 is TGTGCCATCAGGCGCCGGGACGACTCCTACGAGCAGTACTTC.